A selection of T cell receptor beta chains follows, all from one sample in a study of radiation and T cells in renal cell carcinoma. Sequencing was performed with immunoSEQ multiplex PCR; in TCRdb, only in-frame clones are kept and a portion is missing. The sample holds around 170,000 clones, about 87% seen once. Here the sequenced sample was blood, taken from a patient whose treatment included radiotherapy and nephrectomy. These receptors all stem from a woman aged 50 to 65 with renal cell carcinoma. The CDR3 runs from the conserved cysteine through the conserved F or W. D genes are given only for firm matches. Part of the rows lack a size; the others show once, few, many or a class for expanded clones.

>once|TRBJ2-5|TRBV7-9|.
TGTGCCAGCAGACACCAGGGTGAAGGGTTAACGGAGACCCAGTACTTC
CASRHQGEGLTETQYF
>once|TRBJ1-2|TRBV5-1|.
TGCGCCAGCAGCCCAGCGACCGGGACTAACTATGGCTACACCTTC
CASSPATGTNYGYTF
>.|TRBJ1-5|TRBV6-5|TRBD1
TGTGCCAGCAGTTCCTCTACATCAACAGGGGCCCAGCATTTT
CASSSSTSTGAQHF
>once|TRBJ2-1|TRBV7-9|TRBD1
TGTGCCAGCAGCCTCAGGGGGACAGGGATCTCCTACAATGAGCAGTTCTTC
CASSLRGTGISYNEQFF
>.|TRBJ2-4|TRBV7-9|.
TGTGCCAGCAGCCCACCGGCAGGATCCTTAGCCAAAAACATTCAGTACTTC
CASSPPAGSLAKNIQYF
>.|TRBJ1-4|TRBV30|.
TGTGCCTGGAGAGCCCAGGGCCAGAGGGAAAAACTGTTTTTT
CAWRAQGQREKLFF
>.|TRBJ2-5|TRBV7-2|TRBD2
TGTGCCAGCAGCCTCCGCGGGTGGCGGGGGGGGGTGAAAGAGACCCAGTACTTC
CASSLRGWRGGVKETQYF
>.|TRBJ1-1|TRBV7-9|TRBD1
TGTGCCAGCAGCTTAAGGGGGCGCGTCACTGAAGCTTTCTTT
CASSLRGRVTEAFF
>.|TRBJ1-5|TRBV6-1|.
TGTGCCAGCAGCAGTGAGGGAAGTTTCGGTCAGCCCCAGCATTTT
CASSSEGSFGQPQHF
>once|TRBJ1-1|TRBV5-6|.
TGTGCCAGCAGCTTTCAACAATTGAGCACTGAAGCTTTCTTT
CASSFQQLSTEAFF
>.|TRBJ2-1|TRBV15|TRBD2
TGTGCCACCAGCAGAGCGGGAAGCGGGGGGCCCTACAATGAGCAGTTCTTC
CATSRAGSGGPYNEQFF
>.|TRBJ2-2|TRBV4-3|TRBD2
TGCGCCAGCAGCCAAGATCGGGGAGGGTCGGGCACCGGGGAGCTGTTTTTT
CASSQDRGGSGTGELFF
>once|TRBJ2-2|TRBV5-1|.
TGCGCCAGCAGCTTAGACATGAACACCGGGGAGCTGTTTTTT
CASSLDMNTGELFF
>.|TRBJ1-1|TRBV6-5|.
TGTGCCAGCAGTTCCCGTAAAGGGGGGAACACTGAAGCTTTCTTT
CASSSRKGGNTEAFF
>.|TRBJ2-1|TRBV5-1|.
TGCGCCAGCAGCTTGACTCAGGGGAGCTCCTACAATGAGCAGTTCTTC
CASSLTQGSSYNEQFF
>.|TRBJ2-3|TRBV14|.
TGTGCCAGCAGCTTCCGGGGGACCTGGGGCACAGATACGCAGTATTTT
CASSFRGTWGTDTQYF
>.|TRBJ2-1|TRBV7-2|.
TGTGCCAGCAGCCTTCTACTGGGGCAGCATGAGCAGTTCTTC
CASSLLLGQHEQFF
>once|TRBJ1-1|TRBV19|.
TGTGCCAGTAGTTGGGCTTCGGGGGAAGCTTTCTTT
CASSWASGEAFF
>.|TRBJ1-2|TRBV4-1|TRBD1
TGCGCCAGCAGCCGTGGGGGACAGGGGAAGGATGGCTACACCTTC
CASSRGGQGKDGYTF
>.|TRBJ2-1|TRBV7-2|TRBD2
TGTGCCAGCAGCTCGCGAGGACTAGCGGGGGCATACAATGAGCAGTTCTTC
CASSSRGLAGAYNEQFF
>.|TRBJ2-3|TRBV7-6|TRBD2
TGTGCCAGCAGCCGAGCGGGGGGACCTCCTAGCACAGATACGCAGTATTTT
CASSRAGGPPSTDTQYF
>few|TRBJ1-1|TRBV29-1|.
TGCAGCGTACGCTCACAGGGTACTGGGACTGAAGCTTTCTTT
CSVRSQGTGTEAFF
>.|TRBJ1-1|TRBV19|.
TGTGCCAGTAGTATTCAGACTAACACTGAAGCTTTCTTT
CASSIQTNTEAFF
>.|TRBJ2-3|TRBV6-5|TRBD2
TGTGCCAGCAGAACTAGCGGGGGACGCACAGATACGCAGTATTTT
CASRTSGGRTDTQYF
>.|TRBJ2-7|TRBV18|.
TGTGCCAGCTCACCGTCCGGGGATTCCTACGAGCAGTACTTC
CASSPSGDSYEQYF
>.|TRBJ2-3|TRBV5-1|.
TGCGCCAGCAGCTTGGAGGTCACAGATACGCAGTATTTT
CASSLEVTDTQYF
>.|TRBJ2-3|TRBV6-5|.
TGTGCCAGCAGTTATGTGGGGGATACGCAGTATTTT
CASSYVGDTQYF
>.|TRBJ2-7|TRBV7-3|.
TGTGCCAGCAGCTTAATAGGTGGGACACAATCCTACGAGCAGTACTTC
CASSLIGGTQSYEQYF
>.|TRBJ1-1|TRBV5-1|.
TGCGCCAGCAGGGTGAGGAGTTACACTGAAGCTTTCTTT
CASRVRSYTEAFF
>.|TRBJ1-6|TRBV5-1|.
TGCGCCAGCAGCTTGGTAACAGGGTTGGATTCACCCCTCCACTTT
CASSLVTGLDSPLHF
>.|TRBJ1-3|TRBV10-3|.
TGTGCCATCAGTGAGTTCGTCTCTGGAAACACCATATATTTT
CAISEFVSGNTIYF
>.|TRBJ1-2|TRBV4-1|.
TGCGCCAGCAGCCAAGAGACCACAAGGGGCTACACCTTC
CASSQETTRGYTF
>.|TRBJ1-2|TRBV5-1|.
TGCGCCAGCAGCTTGAGCTCGCACGGAGCTAACTATGGCTACACCTTC
CASSLSSHGANYGYTF
>.|TRBJ1-1|TRBV6-5|.
TGTGCCAGCAGCCCTCACGGGAGAAACACTGAAGCTTTCTTT
CASSPHGRNTEAFF
>.|TRBJ1-3|TRBV5-1|.
TGCGCCAGCAGCTTGGAAGGTTGGACAGCAGGAAACACCATATATTTT
CASSLEGWTAGNTIYF
>few|TRBJ2-7|TRBV7-9|.
TGTGCCAGCAGCACGGTTGGGGCAACGGTCGAGCAGTACTTC
CASSTVGATVEQYF
>.|TRBJ2-7|TRBV18|TRBD1
TGTGCCAGCTCACCACAGGCTCCGGGACAGGGTACCCCCTACGAGCAGTACTTC
CASSPQAPGQGTPYEQYF
>few|TRBJ1-1|TRBV29-1|.
TGCAGCGTTACTGCAGGGAGCACTGAAGCTTTCTTT
CSVTAGSTEAFF